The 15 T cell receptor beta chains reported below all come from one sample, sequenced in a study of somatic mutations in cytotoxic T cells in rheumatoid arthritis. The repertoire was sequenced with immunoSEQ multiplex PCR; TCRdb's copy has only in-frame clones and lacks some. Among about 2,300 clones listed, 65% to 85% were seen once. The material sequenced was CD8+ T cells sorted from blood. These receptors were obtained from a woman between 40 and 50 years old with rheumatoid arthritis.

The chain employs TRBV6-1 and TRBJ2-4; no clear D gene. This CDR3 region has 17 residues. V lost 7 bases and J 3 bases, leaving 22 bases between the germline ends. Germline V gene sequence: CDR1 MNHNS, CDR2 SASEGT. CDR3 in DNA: TGTGCCAGCACTGACGGCCCCCCTCGACTGGGCAAAAACATTCAGTACTTC. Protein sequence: CASTDGPPRLGKNIQYF.

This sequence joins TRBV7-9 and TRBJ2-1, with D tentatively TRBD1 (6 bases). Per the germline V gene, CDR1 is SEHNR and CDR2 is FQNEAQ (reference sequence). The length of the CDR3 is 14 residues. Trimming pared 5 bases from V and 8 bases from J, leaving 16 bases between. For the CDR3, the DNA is TGTGCCAGCAGCGCCCACACAGGGTTAGATGAGCAGTTCTTC. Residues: CASSAHTGLDEQFF.

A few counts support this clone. The CDR3 DNA sequence: TGTGCCAGCAGTTACAAGACAGGGGAGGGTTCACCCCTCCACTTT. Its translation: CASSYKTGEGSPLHF. This chain uses TRBV6-6 with TRBJ1-6; the match to TRBD1 covers 8 bases. V trimming: 2 bases; J trimming: 9 bases; junction bases outside the gene matches: 6. The CDR3 runs 15 residues. CDR1 and CDR2 (germline): MNHNY, SVGAGI (reference sequence).

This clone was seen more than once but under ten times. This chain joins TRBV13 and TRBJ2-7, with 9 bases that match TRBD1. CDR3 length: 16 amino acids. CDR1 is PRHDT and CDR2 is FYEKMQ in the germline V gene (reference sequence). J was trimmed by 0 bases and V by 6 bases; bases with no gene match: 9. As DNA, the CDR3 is TGTGCCAGCAGTCTAAGGGGACAGGGAAGCTCCTACGAGCAGTACTTC. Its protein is CASSLRGQGSSYEQYF. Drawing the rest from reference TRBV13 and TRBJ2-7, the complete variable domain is AAGVIQSPRHLIKEKRETATLKCYPIPRHDTVYWYQQGPGQDPQFLISFYEKMQSDKGSIPDRFSAQQFSDYHSELNMSSLELGDSALYFCASSLRGQGSSYEQYFGPGTRLTVT.

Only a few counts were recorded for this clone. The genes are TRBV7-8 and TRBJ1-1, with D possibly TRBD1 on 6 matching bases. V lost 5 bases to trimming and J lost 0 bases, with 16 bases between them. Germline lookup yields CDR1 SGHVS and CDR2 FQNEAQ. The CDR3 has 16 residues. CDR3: CASSPTSTGMNTEAFF. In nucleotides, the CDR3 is TGTGCCAGCAGCCCAACCTCGACAGGAATGAACACTGAAGCTTTCTTT.

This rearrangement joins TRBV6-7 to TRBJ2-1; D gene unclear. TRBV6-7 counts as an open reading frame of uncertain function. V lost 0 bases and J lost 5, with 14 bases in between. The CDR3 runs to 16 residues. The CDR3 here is CASSYSNGLIDNEQFF. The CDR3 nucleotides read TGTGCCAGCAGTTACTCGAACGGGTTGATCGACAATGAGCAGTTCTTC.

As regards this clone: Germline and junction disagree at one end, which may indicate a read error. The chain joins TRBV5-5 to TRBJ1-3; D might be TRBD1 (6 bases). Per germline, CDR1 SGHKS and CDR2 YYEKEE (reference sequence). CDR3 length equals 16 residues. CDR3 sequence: CASSADSQSSGNTIYF. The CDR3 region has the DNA TGCGCCAGCAGCGCGGACAGTCAGAGCTCTGGAAACACCATATATTTT.

For the CDR3, the DNA is TGTGCCAGCAGTTTATCGACAGGGGCCTCCTACGAGCAGTACTTC. Its translation: CASSLSTGASYEQYF. This chain links TRBV27 with TRBJ2-5, with 8 bases that match TRBD1. Gene TRBJ2-7 matches the end of the DNA better, so the J call may be wrong. This CDR3 is 15 amino acids long. Germline V CDR1 and CDR2: MNHEY, SMNVEV (reference sequence).

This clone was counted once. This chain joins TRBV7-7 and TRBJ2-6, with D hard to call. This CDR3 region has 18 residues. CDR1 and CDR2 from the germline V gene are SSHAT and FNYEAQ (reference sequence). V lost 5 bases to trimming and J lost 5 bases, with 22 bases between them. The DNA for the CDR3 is TGTGCCAGCAGCCATTCGCTAGTGCCACAAAGTCGGGCCAACGTCCTGACTTTC. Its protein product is CASSHSLVPQSRANVLTF.

Here the CDR3 DNA reads TGTGCCAGCAGCTCCTGGACTAGCGGGAAGTTTCAAGAGACCCAGTACTTC. Its translation is CASSSWTSGKFQETQYF. The V gene is TRBV11-2, the J gene TRBJ2-5; 12 positions match TRBD2. The CDR3 has 17 residues. The V gene's germline CDR1 is SGHAT and CDR2 FQNNGV. V shed 4 bases, J shed 2 bases, and the junction held 8 bases outside the gene matches. The entire variable domain, with the rest obtained from reference TRBV11-2 and TRBJ2-5, is as follows: EAGVAQSPRYKIIEKRQSVAFWCNPISGHATLYWYQQILGQGPKLLIQFQNNGVVDDSQLPKDRFSAERLKGVDSTLKIQPAKLEDSAVYLCASSSWTSGKFQETQYFGPGTRLLVL.

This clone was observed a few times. In DNA form, the CDR3 reads TGTGCCAGCAGTTCCACCGGGACAGGCGGATCACCCCTCCACTTT. This translates into CASSSTGTGGSPLHF. V usage is TRBV6-5 and J usage is TRBJ1-6; the match to TRBD1 covers 8 bases. With V trimmed by 4 bases and J by 10 bases, 9 bases remained unmatched. The germline V gene has CDR1 MNHEY and CDR2 SVGAGI. CDR3 length equals 15 residues.

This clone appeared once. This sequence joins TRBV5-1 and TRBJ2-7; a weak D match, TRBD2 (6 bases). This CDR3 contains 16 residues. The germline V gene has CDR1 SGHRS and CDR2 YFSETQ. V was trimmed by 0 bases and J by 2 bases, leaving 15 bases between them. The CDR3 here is CASSLDRRGPTYEQYF. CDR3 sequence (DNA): TGCGCCAGCAGCTTGGATAGGAGGGGCCCAACCTACGAGCAGTACTTC. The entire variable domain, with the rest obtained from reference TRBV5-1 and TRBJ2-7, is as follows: KAGVTQTPRYLIKTRGQQVTLSCSPISGHRSVSWYQQTPGQGLQFLFEYFSETQRNKGNFPGRFSGRQFSNSRSEMNVSTLELGDSALYLCASSLDRRGPTYEQYFGPGTRLTVT.

CDR3 DNA sequence: TGTGCCAGCAGTGAGGCTGTAAGTCCGAACACTGAAGCTTTCTTT. It is translated as CASSEAVSPNTEAFF. The chain carries TRBV6-1 and TRBJ1-1, with unresolved D. The V end was cut by 3 bases, the J end by 1 base, with 12 bases between. CDR3 size: 15 residues. Germline-derived CDR1 and CDR2 are MNHNS and SASEGT.

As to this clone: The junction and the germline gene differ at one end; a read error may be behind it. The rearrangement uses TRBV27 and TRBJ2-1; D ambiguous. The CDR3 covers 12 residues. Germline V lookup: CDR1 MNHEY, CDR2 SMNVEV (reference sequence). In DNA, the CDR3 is TGTGCCAGCAGAAATACTCGTGCTTATGCCGTCTTC. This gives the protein CASRNTRAYAVF.

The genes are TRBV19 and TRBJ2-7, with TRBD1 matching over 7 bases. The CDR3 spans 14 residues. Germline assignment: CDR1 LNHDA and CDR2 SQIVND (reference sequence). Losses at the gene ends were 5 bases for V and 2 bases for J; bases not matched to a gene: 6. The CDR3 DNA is TGTGCCAGTAGTGACCGGGACAGCACCTACGAGCAGTACTTC. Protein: CASSDRDSTYEQYF. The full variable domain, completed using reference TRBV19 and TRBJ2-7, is DGGITQSPKYLFRKEGQNVTLSCEQNLNHDAMYWYRQDPGQGLRLIYYSQIVNDFQKGDIAEGYSVSREKKESFPLTVTSAQKNPTAFYLCASSDRDSTYEQYFGPGTRLTVT.